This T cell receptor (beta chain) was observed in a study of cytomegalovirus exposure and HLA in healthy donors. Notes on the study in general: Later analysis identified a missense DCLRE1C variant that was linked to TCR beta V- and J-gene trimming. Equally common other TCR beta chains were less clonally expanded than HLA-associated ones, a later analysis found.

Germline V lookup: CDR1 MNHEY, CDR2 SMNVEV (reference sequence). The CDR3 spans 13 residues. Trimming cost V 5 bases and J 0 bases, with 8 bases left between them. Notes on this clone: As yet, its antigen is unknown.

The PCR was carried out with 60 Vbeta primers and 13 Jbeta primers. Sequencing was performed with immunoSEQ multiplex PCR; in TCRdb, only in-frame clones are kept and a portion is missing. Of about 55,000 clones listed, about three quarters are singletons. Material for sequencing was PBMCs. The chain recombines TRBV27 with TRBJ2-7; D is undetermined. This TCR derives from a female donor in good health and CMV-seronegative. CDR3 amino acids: CASSGRSSYEQYF. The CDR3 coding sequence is TGTGCCAGCAGTGGCCGATCCTCCTACGAGCAGTACTTC.